The next 9 T cell receptor beta chains were all read from a single sample in a study of blood T cell repertoires in COVID-19. The assay was immunoSEQ multiplex PCR, and TCRdb's table has in-frame clones only and misses some. Among fewer than 350,000 clones listed, roughly 90% were seen once. Sequenced sample: peripheral blood. The receptors were sampled from a woman aged 60-70 years with COVID-19, enrolled during active disease.

The chain is built from TRBV7-9 and TRBJ1-5; 9 bases align to TRBD1. Germline CDR1 and CDR2: SEHNR and FQNEAQ (reference sequence). The CDR3 runs 12 residues. Unmatched junction bases numbered 4, after V lost 9 bases and J lost 7 bases. The CDR3 loop is CASGTGRQPQHF. CDR3 nucleotides: TGTGCCAGTGGGACAGGGCGACAGCCCCAGCATTTT.

The CDR3 DNA reads as TGTGCCAGCAGTTACGGATGGAGGGCCAGCGATACGCAGTATTTT. This gives the protein CASSYGWRASDTQYF. The chain recombines TRBV6-2 or TRBV6-3 with TRBJ2-3; D might be TRBD2 (6 bases). Germline CDR1 reads MNHEY; CDR2 reads SVGEGT. The CDR3 is 15 residues long. Trimming took off 2 bases at V and 6 bases at J, with 15 bases between the two ends.

The genes are TRBV9 and TRBJ1-1, with D possibly being TRBD1 (5 bases). Germline assignment: CDR1 SGDLS and CDR2 YYNGEE. The CDR3 loop spans 15 amino acids. Trimming stripped 0 bases from V and 4 bases from J, with 13 bases between. CDR3 bases: TGTGCCAGCAGCGTAGAACTTCGGGGGATCACTGAAGCTTTCTTT. It codes for CASSVELRGITEAFF.

The chain has TRBV19 and TRBJ1-5, with D possibly matching TRBD1 (5 bases). The CDR3 sequence is 17 residues long. Germline CDR1 reads LNHDA; CDR2 reads SQIVND (reference sequence). Trimming stripped 3 bases from V and 4 bases from J, with 19 bases between. The CDR3 nucleotides are TGTGCCAGTAGTATCAGTCGTGGACAAAAAGGGAATCAGCCCCAGCATTTT. It codes for CASSISRGQKGNQPQHF.

The chain combines TRBV4-2 with TRBJ1-4, with D perhaps TRBD1 (5 bases). The CDR3 runs to 16 residues. Germline assignment: CDR1 LGHNA and CDR2 YNFKEQ. V was pared by 0 bases and J by 5 bases, with 13 bases between. CDR3 loop: CASSQDRRGGNEKLFF. CDR3 DNA sequence: TGTGCCAGCAGCCAAGATCGAAGGGGAGGGAATGAAAAACTGTTTTTT.

The chain uses TRBV3-1 (or the pseudogene TRBV3-2) and TRBJ1-1, with TRBD1 matching 9 bases. Germline CDR1 reads LGHDT; CDR2 reads YNNKEL (reference sequence). The CDR3 is 17 residues long. With V trimmed by 8 bases and J by 1 base, 14 bases remained unmatched. The DNA for the CDR3 is TGTGCCAGCCGGACAGGGGTAGGGATTAGCGGGAACACTGAAGCTTTCTTT. Protein: CASRTGVGISGNTEAFF.

The chain carries TRBV5-5 and TRBJ1-6; no clear D. The CDR3 covers 14 residues. Trimming pared 1 base from V and 9 bases from J, leaving 11 bases between. Per the germline V gene, CDR1 is SGHKS and CDR2 is YYEKEE (reference sequence). CDR3 DNA: TGTGCCAGCAGCTTGTCGACATGGATTTCACCCCTCCACTTT. As protein: CASSLSTWISPLHF.

V usage is TRBV6-4 and J usage is TRBJ1-1; maybe TRBD1 (5 bases). Trimming took 6 bases from V and 1 from J, leaving 9 bases between them. Per germline, CDR1 MRHNA and CDR2 SNTAGT. The CDR3 is made up of 13 amino acids. Written as DNA, the CDR3 is TGTGCCAGCAGCCTCGGACAGAACACTGAAGCTTTCTTT. Its translation: CASSLGQNTEAFF.

The CDR3 DNA is TGTGCCATCAGTGAAAATGGACACCTGATATCTGGAAACACCATATATTTT. It yields the protein CAISENGHLISGNTIYF. The gene calls are TRBV10-3 and TRBJ1-3; D perhaps matches TRBD1 (5 bases). V dropped 3 bases and J dropped 1 base, with 16 bases sitting between them. Germline assignment: CDR1 ENHRY and CDR2 SYGVKD. This CDR3 comprises 17 residues.